The 8 T cell receptor beta chains in this list originate from one sample, sequenced in a study of cytomegalovirus exposure and HLA in healthy donors. The study ran its PCR with 60 Vbeta and 13 Jbeta primers. Sequencing used immunoSEQ multiplex PCR; TCRdb keeps in-frame clones, though not all of them. The sample lists about 78,000 clones, 60% to 75% occurring once. The source material was PBMCs. The receptors here all came from a woman aged 40-49 years in good health and CMV-seropositive.

The V and J genes are TRBV19 and TRBJ2-5; TRBD1 matches 7 bases. The CDR3 runs to 12 residues. From germline, CDR1 is LNHDA and CDR2 SQIVND (reference sequence). Germline trimming cut 6 bases from V and 2 bases from J; bases unmatched to any gene: 0. CDR3 DNA sequence: TGTGCCAGTAGCAGGGGGCAAGAGACCCAGTACTTC. Protein product: CASSRGQETQYF.

J is TRBJ2-5 and V is TRBV5-4; 7 bases are shared with TRBD2. Germline V gene data show CDR1 as SGHNT and CDR2 as YYREEE (reference sequence). V gave up 2 bases and J gave up 3 bases; unmatched junction bases: 16. The CDR3 has 18 residues. CDR3 sequence reads: CASSFGRSGGGWKETQYF. DNA of the CDR3: TGTGCCAGCAGCTTTGGGCGTAGTGGCGGGGGATGGAAAGAGACCCAGTACTTC.

This chain connects TRBV5-4 to TRBJ1-6, with TRBD1 matching 8 bases. V was clipped by 4 bases and J by 3 bases; unmatched bases: 3. The CDR3 is 15 residues long. Germline V gene data show CDR1 as SGHNT and CDR2 as YYREEE (reference sequence). This chain's CDR3 is CASSHGQGYNSPLHF. The CDR3 DNA follows: TGTGCCAGCAGCCATGGACAGGGCTATAATTCACCCCTCCACTTT. Complete variable domain (other parts from reference TRBV5-4 and TRBJ1-6): ETGVTQSPTHLIKTRGQQVTLRCSSQSGHNTVSWYQQALGQGPQFIFQYYREEENGRGNFPPRFSGLQFPNYSSELNVNALELDDSALYLCASSHGQGYNSPLHFGNGTRLTVT.

In its sample, this clone was seen a few times. The V gene is TRBV10-1, the J gene TRBJ1-4, with 8 bases lining up with TRBD1. The CDR3 loop spans 14 amino acids. V was clipped by 5 bases and J by 4 bases; unmatched bases: 3. CDR1 and CDR2 (germline): WNHNN, SYGVQD (reference sequence). CDR3 coding DNA: TGCGCCAGCAGTCGGACAGGGATTAATGAAAAACTGTTTTTT. Translation gives CASSRTGINEKLFF.

The chain combines TRBV9 with TRBJ2-3; D perhaps matches TRBD2 (6 bases). The germline V and J ends were trimmed by 4 bases and 2 bases, with 11 bases remaining between them. Germline V gives CDR1 SGDLS, CDR2 YYNGEE. The CDR3 runs 14 residues. The DNA for the CDR3 is TGTGCCAGCAGCCGGGCGGGGTCCACAGATACGCAGTATTTT. It translates to CASSRAGSTDTQYF. The full variable domain, rest sourced from reference TRBV9 and TRBJ2-3, is DSGVTQTPKHLITATGQRVTLRCSPRSGDLSVYWYQQSLDQGLQFLIQYYNGEERAKGNILERFSAQQFPDLHSELNLSSLELGDSALYFCASSRAGSTDTQYFGPGTRLTVL.

V and J are TRBV30 and TRBJ2-1; 10 bases agree with TRBD2. J gave up 10 bases and V 5 bases, and 11 bases lay outside the gene matches. The CDR3 totals 14 residues. CDR1 and CDR2 from the germline V gene are GTSNPN and SVGIG (reference sequence). Here the CDR3 DNA reads TGTGCCTGGGAACCAAAGCGGGGGGGCCGGGAGCAGTTCTTC. As protein: CAWEPKRGGREQFF.

The chain uses TRBV5-1 and TRBJ1-2; no definite D call. Trimming stripped 4 bases from V and 4 bases from J, with 23 bases between. Germline lookup yields CDR1 SGHRS and CDR2 YFSETQ. The CDR3 spans 17 residues. CDR3 DNA: TGCGCCAGCAGCGAACTTTCGATTGAGGCTACCTCCTATGGCTACACCTTC. This gives the protein CASSELSIEATSYGYTF. Filled out from reference TRBV5-1 and TRBJ1-2, the complete variable domain reads KAGVTQTPRYLIKTRGQQVTLSCSPISGHRSVSWYQQTPGQGLQFLFEYFSETQRNKGNFPGRFSGRQFSNSRSEMNVSTLELGDSALYLCASSELSIEATSYGYTFGSGTRLTVV.

The chain has TRBV18 and TRBJ2-4; TRBD1 is a possible D gene (5 bases). The V end was cut by 2 bases, the J end by 1 base, with 12 bases between. The CDR3 totals 16 residues. CDR1 is KGHSH, CDR2 LQKENI, per germline. The CDR3 sequence: CASSPGQGRAKNIQYF. The CDR3 DNA reads as TGTGCCAGCTCACCAGGGCAGGGAAGGGCCAAAAACATTCAGTACTTC.